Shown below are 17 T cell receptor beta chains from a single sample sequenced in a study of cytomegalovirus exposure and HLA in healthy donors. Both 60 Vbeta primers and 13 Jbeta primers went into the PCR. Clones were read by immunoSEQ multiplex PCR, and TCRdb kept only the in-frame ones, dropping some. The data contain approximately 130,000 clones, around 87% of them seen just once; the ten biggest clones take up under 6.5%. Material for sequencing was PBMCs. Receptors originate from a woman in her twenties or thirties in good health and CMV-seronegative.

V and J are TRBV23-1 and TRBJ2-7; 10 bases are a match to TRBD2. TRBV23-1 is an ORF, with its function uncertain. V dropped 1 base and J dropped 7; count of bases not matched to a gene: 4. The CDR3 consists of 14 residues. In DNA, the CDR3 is TGCGCCAGCAGTCAATGGGGACTAGCGAGGGAGCAGTACTTC. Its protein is CASSQWGLAREQYF.

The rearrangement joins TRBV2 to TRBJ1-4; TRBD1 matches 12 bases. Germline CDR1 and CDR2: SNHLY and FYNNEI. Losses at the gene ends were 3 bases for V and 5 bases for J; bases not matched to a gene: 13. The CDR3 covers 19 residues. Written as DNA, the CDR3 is TGTGCCAGCAGTGATCTCGTGGGGACAGGGGGCCCCTCGAATGAAAAACTGTTTTTT. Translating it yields CASSDLVGTGGPSNEKLFF.

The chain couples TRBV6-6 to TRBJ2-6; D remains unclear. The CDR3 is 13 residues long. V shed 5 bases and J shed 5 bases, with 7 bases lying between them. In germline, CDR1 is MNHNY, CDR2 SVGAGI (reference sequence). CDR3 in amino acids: CASSDGWANVLTF. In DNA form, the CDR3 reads TGTGCCAGCAGTGACGGGTGGGCCAACGTCCTGACTTTC.

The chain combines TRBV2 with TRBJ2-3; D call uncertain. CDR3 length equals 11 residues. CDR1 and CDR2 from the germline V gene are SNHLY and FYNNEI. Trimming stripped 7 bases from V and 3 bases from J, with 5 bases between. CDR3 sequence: CASTYTDTQYF. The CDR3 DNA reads TGTGCCAGCACCTATACAGATACGCAGTATTTT.

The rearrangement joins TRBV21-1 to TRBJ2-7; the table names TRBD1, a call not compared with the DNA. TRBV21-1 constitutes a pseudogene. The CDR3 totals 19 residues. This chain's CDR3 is CASSKRDFGGTGGLYEQYF. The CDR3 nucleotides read TGTGCCAGCAGCAAAAGGGATTTCGGGGGGACAGGGGGCCTCTACGAGCAGTACTTC.

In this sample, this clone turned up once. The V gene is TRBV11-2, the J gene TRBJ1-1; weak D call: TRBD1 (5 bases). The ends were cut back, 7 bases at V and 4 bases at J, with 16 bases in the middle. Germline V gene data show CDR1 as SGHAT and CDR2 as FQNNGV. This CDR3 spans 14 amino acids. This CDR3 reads CASTPGRGGTEAFF. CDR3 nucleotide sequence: TGTGCCAGCACCCCTGGGAGGGGAGGCACTGAAGCTTTCTTT.

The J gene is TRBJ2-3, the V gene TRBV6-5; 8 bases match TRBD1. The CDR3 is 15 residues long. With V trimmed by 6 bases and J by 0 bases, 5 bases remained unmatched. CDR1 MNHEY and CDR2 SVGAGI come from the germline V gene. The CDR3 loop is CASRDRTGSTDTQYF. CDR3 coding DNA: TGTGCCAGCAGGGACCGGACAGGGAGCACAGATACGCAGTATTTT.

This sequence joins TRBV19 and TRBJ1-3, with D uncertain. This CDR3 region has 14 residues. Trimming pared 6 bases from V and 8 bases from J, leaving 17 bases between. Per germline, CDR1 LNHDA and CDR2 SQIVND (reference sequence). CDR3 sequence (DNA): TGTGCCAGTAGGTCGGGAGACTCTTCGGACACCATATATTTT. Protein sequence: CASRSGDSSDTIYF. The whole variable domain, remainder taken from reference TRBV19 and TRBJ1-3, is DGGITQSPKYLFRKEGQNVTLSCEQNLNHDAMYWYRQDPGQGLRLIYYSQIVNDFQKGDIAEGYSVSREKKESFPLTVTSAQKNPTAFYLCASRSGDSSDTIYFGEGSWLTVV.

In DNA, the CDR3 is TGTGCCGTCACAGGGATGGATGAGACTGAAGCTTTCTTT. It codes for CAVTGMDETEAFF. The chain links TRBV10-3 to TRBJ1-1; D possibly corresponds to TRBD1 (6 bases). This CDR3 is 13 amino acids long. Trimming cost V 11 bases and J 5 bases, with 18 bases left between them. Germline V gene lookup returns CDR1 ENHRY and CDR2 SYGVKD.

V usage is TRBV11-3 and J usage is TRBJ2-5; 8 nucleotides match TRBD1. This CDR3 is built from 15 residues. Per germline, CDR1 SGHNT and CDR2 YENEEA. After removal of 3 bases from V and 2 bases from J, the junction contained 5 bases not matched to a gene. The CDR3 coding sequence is TGTGCCAGCAGCTTGAGAGGACAGGGTCAAGAGACCCAGTACTTC. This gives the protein CASSLRGQGQETQYF.

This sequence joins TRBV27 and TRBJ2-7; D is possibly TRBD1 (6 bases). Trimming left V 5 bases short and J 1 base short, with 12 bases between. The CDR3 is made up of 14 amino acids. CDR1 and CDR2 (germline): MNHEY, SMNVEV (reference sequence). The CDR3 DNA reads TGTGCCAGCAGTCCGACCACAGGGTCCTACGAGCAGTACTTC. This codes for CASSPTTGSYEQYF.

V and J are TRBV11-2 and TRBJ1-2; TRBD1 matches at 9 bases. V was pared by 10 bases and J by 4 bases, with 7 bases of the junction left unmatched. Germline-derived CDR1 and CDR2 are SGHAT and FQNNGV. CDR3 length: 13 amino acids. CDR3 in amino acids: CATPGTGFYGYTF. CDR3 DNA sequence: TGTGCCACCCCCGGGACAGGGTTCTATGGCTACACCTTC. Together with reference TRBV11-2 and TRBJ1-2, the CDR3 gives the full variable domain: EAGVAQSPRYKIIEKRQSVAFWCNPISGHATLYWYQQILGQGPKLLIQFQNNGVVDDSQLPKDRFSAERLKGVDSTLKIQPAKLEDSAVYLCATPGTGFYGYTFGSGTRLTVV.

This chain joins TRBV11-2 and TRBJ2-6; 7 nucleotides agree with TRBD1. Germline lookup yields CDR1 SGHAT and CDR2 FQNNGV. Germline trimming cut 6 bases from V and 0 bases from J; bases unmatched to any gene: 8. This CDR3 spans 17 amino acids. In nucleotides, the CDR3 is TGTGCCAGCAGGGGACAGCGTAGATCCTCTGGGGCCAACGTCCTGACTTTC. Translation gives CASRGQRRSSGANVLTF.

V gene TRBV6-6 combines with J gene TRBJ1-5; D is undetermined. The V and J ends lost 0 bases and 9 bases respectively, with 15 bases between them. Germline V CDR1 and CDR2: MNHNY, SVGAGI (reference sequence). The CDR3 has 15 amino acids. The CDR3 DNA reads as TGTGCCAGCAGTTACTCGATCCAGGAGGGTCCGCCCCAGCATTTT. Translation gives CASSYSIQEGPPQHF.

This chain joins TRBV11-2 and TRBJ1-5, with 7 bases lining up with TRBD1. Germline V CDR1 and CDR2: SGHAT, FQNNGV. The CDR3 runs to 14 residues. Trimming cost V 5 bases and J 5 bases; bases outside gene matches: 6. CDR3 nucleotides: TGTGCCAGCAGCCTAACTACAGGGGATCAGCCCCAGCATTTT. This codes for CASSLTTGDQPQHF.

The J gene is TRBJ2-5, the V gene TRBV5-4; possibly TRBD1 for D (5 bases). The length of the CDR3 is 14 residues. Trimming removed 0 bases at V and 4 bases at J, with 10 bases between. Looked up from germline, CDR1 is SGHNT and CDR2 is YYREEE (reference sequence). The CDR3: CASSLGARGETQYF. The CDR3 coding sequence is TGTGCCAGCAGCTTGGGGGCTAGGGGAGAGACCCAGTACTTC. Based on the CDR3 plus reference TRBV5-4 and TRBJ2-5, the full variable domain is ETGVTQSPTHLIKTRGQQVTLRCSSQSGHNTVSWYQQALGQGPQFIFQYYREEENGRGNFPPRFSGLQFPNYSSELNVNALELDDSALYLCASSLGARGETQYFGPGTRLLVL.

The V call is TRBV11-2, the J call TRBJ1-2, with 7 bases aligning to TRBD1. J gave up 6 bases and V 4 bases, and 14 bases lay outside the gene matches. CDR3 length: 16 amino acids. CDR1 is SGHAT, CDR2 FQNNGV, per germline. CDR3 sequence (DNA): TGTGCCAGCAGCTCCACCGGGACAGCAAAATCGAATGGCTACACCTTC. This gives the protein CASSSTGTAKSNGYTF.